What follows describes a single T cell receptor beta chain. Its antigen remains unidentified. V lost 0 bases and J lost 7, with 10 bases in between. Germline V gene data show CDR1 as SGHDT and CDR2 as YYEEEE. This CDR3 has 13 amino acids. This record comes from a study of T cells in tumors after PD-1 blockade. Study-level background: Prior checkpoint blockade, systemic immunosuppressant use, or anti-cancer therapy within 4 weeks excluded patients. Patients received pembrolizumab 200 mg every 3 weeks or cemiplimab 350 mg every 2 weeks. A subset received ongoing vismodegib 150 mg daily alongside anti-PD-1 therapy. The study's findings and limits: Peripheral recruitment is suggested, as some novel exhausted tumor clones were in pre-treatment blood.

Sequencing was performed with immunoSEQ multiplex PCR; in TCRdb, only in-frame clones are kept and a portion is missing. The sample has about 60,000 clones, approximately 74% seen once; the top ten hold roughly 4.7%. This specimen was PBMCs, taken after anti-PD-1 treatment. The chain combines TRBV5-6 with TRBJ1-2; D is unresolved. This receptor was obtained from a human donor with basal cell carcinoma. Written as DNA, the CDR3 is TGTGCCAGCAGCTTGGAACTAGGGCTTGGCTACACCTTC. It encodes CASSLELGLGYTF.